These 28 T cell receptor beta chains came from one sample sequenced in a study of shared clonotypes between healthy human individuals. Clones were sequenced by immunoSEQ multiplex PCR, and TCRdb holds only the in-frame ones, with some missing. The sample has roughly 2.2 million clones, just under 95% seen once. The sequencing sample was made of naive CD4+ T cells from PBMCs. Subset indicated: CD45RA+ positively selected. Every receptor here comes from a young man in good health. Some clones in this sample may be carry-over from other donors' samples.

The chain combines TRBV11-1 with TRBJ1-1; 8 bases are a match to TRBD1. The J segment lost 4 bases and the V segment lost 7 bases, leaving 2 bases of the junction unmatched. This CDR3 spans 12 amino acids. From germline, CDR1 is SGHAT and CDR2 FQDESV (reference sequence). CDR3 coding DNA: TGTGCCAGCACCGGACAGGGCACTGAAGCTTTCTTT. This gives the protein CASTGQGTEAFF. Filled out from reference TRBV11-1 and TRBJ1-1, the complete variable domain reads EAEVAQSPRYKITEKSQAVAFWCDPISGHATLYWYRQILGQGPELLVQFQDESVVDDSQLPKDRFSAERLKGVDSTLKIQPAELGDSAMYLCASTGQGTEAFFGQGTRLTVV.

V usage is TRBV5-1 and J usage is TRBJ2-5; D is uncertain. CDR1 and CDR2 (germline): SGHRS, YFSETQ. V lost 0 bases and J lost 6, with 9 bases in between. There are 13 residues in the CDR3. The CDR3 sequence is CASSLVIVKTQYF. CDR3 bases: TGCGCCAGCAGCTTGGTTATAGTCAAGACCCAGTACTTC.

In its sample, this clone was seen a few times. The rearrangement uses TRBV27 and TRBJ2-1; D gene ambiguous. In germline, CDR1 is MNHEY, CDR2 SMNVEV (reference sequence). The CDR3 loop spans 18 amino acids. Trimming shortened V by 9 bases and J by 4 bases, and 28 bases separated the two germline ends. This chain's CDR3 is CASSPLSPGAEDYNEQFF. The CDR3 DNA sequence: TGTGCCAGTTCCCCCCTCTCCCCGGGTGCGGAAGATTACAATGAGCAGTTCTTC.

With regard to this clone: Other DNA sequences in the sample encode the same CDR3. The V call is TRBV18, the J call TRBJ1-1; D is unclear. The CDR3 contains 14 residues. V dropped 3 bases and J dropped 0 bases, with 8 bases sitting between them. The germline gives CDR1 KGHSH, CDR2 LQKENI. The CDR3 loop is CASSPGVMNTEAFF. The CDR3 nucleotides read TGTGCCAGCTCACCCGGGGTAATGAACACTGAAGCTTTCTTT. The full variable domain, with the rest looked up from reference TRBV18 and TRBJ1-1, is NAGVMQNPRHLVRRRGQEARLRCSPMKGHSHVYWYRQLPEEGLKFMVYLQKENIIDESGMPKERFSAEFPKEGPSILRIQQVVRGDSAAYFCASSPGVMNTEAFFGQGTRLTVV.

The rearrangement links TRBV7-3 to TRBJ2-3; no clear D gene. The V gene lost 0 bases and the J gene lost 2 bases, with 6 bases spanning the gap. The CDR3 has 14 amino acids. Germline V lookup: CDR1 SGHTA, CDR2 FQGTGA. The CDR3 nucleotides read TGTGCCAGCAGCTTAACCAGTCTCACAGATACGCAGTATTTT. This codes for CASSLTSLTDTQYF.

The V gene is TRBV4-2, the J gene TRBJ2-2; 15 bases agree with TRBD2. The CDR3 sequence is 19 residues long. The V segment lost 4 bases and the J segment 1 base; nucleotides outside the gene matches: 7. From germline, CDR1 is LGHNA and CDR2 YNFKEQ. The CDR3 reads CASSRTSGRALENTGELFF. The CDR3 nucleotides are TGTGCCAGCAGCCGGACTAGCGGGAGGGCCCTGGAGAACACCGGGGAGCTGTTTTTT.

This chain links TRBV15 with TRBJ2-7; TRBD1 aligns across 10 bases. This CDR3 comprises 14 residues. Trimming cost V 8 bases and J 4 bases; bases outside gene matches: 8. Germline CDR1 is LNHNV and CDR2 is YYDKDF (reference sequence). The CDR3 sequence is CATSWDRGRYEQYF. The CDR3 DNA follows: TGTGCCACCTCTTGGGACAGGGGACGTTACGAGCAGTACTTC.

This chain links TRBV6-6 with TRBJ2-5, with D possibly matching TRBD1 (6 bases). This CDR3 has 15 amino acids. Germline V gives CDR1 MNHNY, CDR2 SVGAGI (reference sequence). V lost 1 base to trimming and J lost 2 bases, with 11 bases between them. CDR3 amino acids: CASSYFPGQQETQYF. Written as DNA, the CDR3 is TGTGCCAGCAGTTACTTCCCCGGACAGCAAGAGACCCAGTACTTC.

The chain couples TRBV7-8 to TRBJ1-5; D is unclear. Trimming removed 5 bases at V and 7 bases at J, with 15 bases between. The length of the CDR3 is 14 residues. Per germline, CDR1 SGHVS and CDR2 FQNEAQ. Here the CDR3 DNA reads TGTGCCAGCAGCAACGGACGAGGGAAACAGCCCCAGCATTTT. Translation: CASSNGRGKQPQHF.

The sample holds one count of this clone. The chain recombines TRBV6-1 with TRBJ1-2; D might be TRBD1 (6 bases). The ends were cut back, 3 bases at V and 4 bases at J, with 9 bases in the middle. Germline V CDR1 and CDR2: MNHNS, SASEGT. CDR3 size: 13 residues. The DNA for the CDR3 is TGTGCCAGCAGTGAGGGGGCCTTCTATGGCTACACCTTC. Encoded protein: CASSEGAFYGYTF.

The chain is built from TRBV6-5 and TRBJ2-7, with TRBD1 identical over 8 bases. The CDR3 contains 15 residues. V was clipped by 6 bases and J by 2 bases; unmatched bases: 9. The germline V gene has CDR1 MNHEY and CDR2 SVGAGI. Written as DNA, the CDR3 is TGTGCCAGCAGCCGGACAGGGCCCGGCCCCTACGAGCAGTACTTC. Translated, it gives CASSRTGPGPYEQYF.

V usage is TRBV10-1 and J usage is TRBJ2-1, with 7 bases that match TRBD1. This CDR3 contains 15 residues. From germline, CDR1 is WNHNN and CDR2 SYGVQD (reference sequence). Losses at the gene ends were 2 bases for V and 13 bases for J; bases not matched to a gene: 14. CDR3 residues: CASSETLAGQAVQFF. The DNA for the CDR3 is TGCGCCAGCAGTGAGACCTTAGCAGGACAGGCTGTACAGTTCTTC.

The chain is built from TRBV6-5 and TRBJ2-7, with D maybe TRBD2 (6 bases). V lost 2 bases, J lost 3 bases, and 14 bases lay in between. The CDR3 has 15 residues. In germline, CDR1 is MNHEY, CDR2 SVGAGI. The CDR3 DNA follows: TGTGCCAGCAGTTACGGGGGGACCGACTACTACGAGCAGTACTTC. It translates to CASSYGGTDYYEQYF.

The V and J genes are TRBV6-6 and TRBJ1-4, with a weak D call TRBD1 (6 bases). In germline, CDR1 is MNHNY, CDR2 SVGAGI (reference sequence). The CDR3 covers 15 residues. The V gene lost 6 bases and the J gene lost 8 bases, with 19 bases spanning the gap. The CDR3, as DNA: TGTGCCAGCAGCCGGGGGATGGGGGGCGCGGAAAAACTGTTTTTT. Translation: CASSRGMGGAEKLFF.

This clone was observed a few times. V and J are TRBV28 and TRBJ1-2; D gene unclear. Deletions cut 3 bases from V and 0 bases from J, with 8 bases between. Looked up from germline, CDR1 is MDHEN and CDR2 is SYDVKM. The length of the CDR3 is 14 residues. The CDR3 loop is CASSFPRANYGYTF. CDR3 nucleotides: TGTGCCAGCAGTTTCCCACGAGCTAACTATGGCTACACCTTC.

V gene TRBV28 combines with J gene TRBJ2-5, with D perhaps TRBD1 (5 bases). The CDR3 has 13 residues. Trimming cost V 5 bases and J 3 bases, with 10 bases left between them. CDR1 MDHEN and CDR2 SYDVKM come from the germline V gene. The CDR3 loop is CASSTLREETQYF. The CDR3 bases are TGTGCCAGCAGTACTCTCAGGGAAGAGACCCAGTACTTC.

Written as DNA, the CDR3 is TGTGCTGTGGGGGCGGGAGCTGGCACAGATACGCAGTATTTT. This translates into CAVGAGAGTDTQYF. The chain couples TRBV30 to TRBJ2-3, with D perhaps matching TRBD2 (7 bases). The CDR3 runs 14 residues. Germline V gene lookup returns CDR1 GTSNPN and CDR2 SVGIG (reference sequence).

The V gene is TRBV9, the J gene TRBJ1-3, with D unresolved. CDR1 SGDLS and CDR2 YYNGEE come from the germline V gene. This CDR3 region has 15 residues. V was trimmed by 4 bases and J by 9 bases, leaving 20 bases between them. DNA for the CDR3: TGTGCCAGCAGCCCGCAGTCCAGGACCTCGGGCACCATATATTTT. It yields the protein CASSPQSRTSGTIYF.

The genes are TRBV7-3 and TRBJ1-2; D possibly corresponds to TRBD1 (5 bases). This CDR3 is built from 14 residues. V lost 3 bases and J 4 bases, leaving 12 bases between the germline ends. CDR1 is SGHTA and CDR2 is FQGTGA in the germline V gene. The CDR3 coding sequence is TGTGCCAGCAGCTTGGGACCCTCTACCTATGGCTACACCTTC. Translated, it gives CASSLGPSTYGYTF.

The J gene is TRBJ1-1, the V gene TRBV2, with 10 nucleotides matching TRBD1. This CDR3 contains 14 residues. J gave up 1 base and V 7 bases, and 3 bases lay outside the gene matches. Germline-derived CDR1 and CDR2 are SNHLY and FYNNEI. CDR3 DNA sequence: TGTGCCAGCACCAGACAGGGGGCGAACACTGAAGCTTTCTTT. Amino acid sequence: CASTRQGANTEAFF.

V gene TRBV4-3 combines with J gene TRBJ1-2; D remains ambiguous. This CDR3 is built from 15 residues. Germline CDR1 is LGHNA and CDR2 is YSLEER. V lost 0 bases to trimming and J lost 1 base, with 9 bases between them. The CDR3 DNA is TGCGCCAGCAGCCAAGAACACTCTCTTAACTATGGCTACACCTTC. This gives the protein CASSQEHSLNYGYTF.

This rearrangement joins TRBV7-2 to TRBJ2-4; D gene unclear. Germline lookup yields CDR1 SGHTA and CDR2 FQGNSA. CDR3 size: 11 residues. V lost 2 bases and J 11 bases, leaving 7 bases between the germline ends. The chain's CDR3 is CASSLKGLQYF. The CDR3 region has the DNA TGTGCCAGCAGCTTAAAGGGTCTTCAGTACTTC.

The rearrangement joins TRBV5-1 to TRBJ1-1; TRBD1 aligns across 10 bases. This CDR3 has 14 residues. Germline V CDR1 and CDR2: SGHRS, YFSETQ. V gave up 5 bases and J gave up 3 bases; unmatched junction bases: 4. The CDR3, as DNA: TGCGCCAGCAGAGAGGGGACAGGGGACACTGAAGCTTTCTTT. Its translation: CASREGTGDTEAFF. The whole variable domain, remainder taken from reference TRBV5-1 and TRBJ1-1, is KAGVTQTPRYLIKTRGQQVTLSCSPISGHRSVSWYQQTPGQGLQFLFEYFSETQRNKGNFPGRFSGRQFSNSRSEMNVSTLELGDSALYLCASREGTGDTEAFFGQGTRLTVV.

The CDR3 region is CASSSRAYTQYF. Written as DNA, the CDR3 is TGTGCCAGTAGTTCGAGGGCTTATACGCAGTATTTT. The J gene is TRBJ2-3, the V gene TRBV19; D is perhaps TRBD2 (5 bases). This CDR3 is built from 12 residues. The V end lost 5 bases, the J end lost 7 bases, and 10 bases lay between the germline ends. In germline, CDR1 is LNHDA, CDR2 SQIVND (reference sequence).

This clone was found once. Other DNA variants within this sample encode the same CDR3. This chain connects TRBV5-1 to TRBJ1-4; 7 bases map to TRBD1. This CDR3 region has 15 residues. V was clipped by 4 bases and J by 5 bases; unmatched bases: 8. The V gene's germline CDR1 is SGHRS and CDR2 YFSETQ. As DNA, the CDR3 is TGCGCCAGCAGCCCAGGGGGGACACAGAATGAAAAACTGTTTTTT. Its translation is CASSPGGTQNEKLFF.

As DNA, the CDR3 is TGCGCCAGCAGCCCCCTGGACACTTCTGGGGCCAACGTCCTGACTTTC. Translated: CASSPLDTSGANVLTF. The chain joins TRBV5-1 to TRBJ2-6; the D gene is possibly TRBD1 (5 bases). Trimming removed 4 bases from V and 1 base from J, with 12 bases in between. CDR3 size: 16 residues. Germline lookup yields CDR1 SGHRS and CDR2 YFSETQ.

The V gene is TRBV6-1, the J gene TRBJ1-3; D possibly corresponds to TRBD1 (5 bases). From germline, CDR1 is MNHNS and CDR2 SASEGT. V was trimmed by 8 bases and J by 9 bases, leaving 17 bases between them. The CDR3 runs 13 residues. CDR3 region: CASDSTVSSTIYF. The CDR3 DNA follows: TGTGCCAGCGACAGTACGGTTTCATCCACCATATATTTT.

J is TRBJ1-5 and V is TRBV15, with 10 bases lining up with TRBD1. Germline V gene data show CDR1 as LNHNV and CDR2 as YYDKDF (reference sequence). V lost 3 bases and J lost 2; bases outside the gene matches: 13. This CDR3 comprises 19 residues. The chain's CDR3 is CATSSYLPRTGGRNQPQHF. For the CDR3, the DNA is TGTGCCACCAGCAGCTACCTCCCCCGGACAGGGGGACGCAATCAGCCCCAGCATTTT.